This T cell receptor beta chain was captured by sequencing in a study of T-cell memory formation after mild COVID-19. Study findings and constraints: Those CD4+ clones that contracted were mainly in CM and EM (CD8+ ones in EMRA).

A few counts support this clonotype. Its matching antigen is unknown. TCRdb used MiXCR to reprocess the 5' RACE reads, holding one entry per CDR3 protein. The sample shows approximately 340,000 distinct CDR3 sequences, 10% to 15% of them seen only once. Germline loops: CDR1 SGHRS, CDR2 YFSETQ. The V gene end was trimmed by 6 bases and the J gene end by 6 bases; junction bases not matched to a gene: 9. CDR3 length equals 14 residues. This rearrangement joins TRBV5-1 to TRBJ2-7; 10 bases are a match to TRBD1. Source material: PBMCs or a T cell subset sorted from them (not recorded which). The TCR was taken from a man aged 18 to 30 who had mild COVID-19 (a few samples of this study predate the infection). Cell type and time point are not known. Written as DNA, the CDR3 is TGCGCCAGCAACAGGGACAGGGGCGGGGGCGAGCAGTACTTC. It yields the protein CASNRDRGGGEQYF.